The T cell receptor beta chain described here comes from a study of T cell responses to AZD1222 COVID-19 vaccine. Study-wide results and limits: Repertoires were sampled only after the peak T cell response. Reports indicate that nearly half of spike-specific TCRs are directed at unmutated variant regions. Baseline seropositivity occurred in only six or seven AZD1222 recipients. Donors were largely white British and mainly female; clonal diversity was possibly underestimated.

This CDR3 region has 15 residues. CDR1 and CDR2 (germline): SGHRS, YFSETQ. V was shortened by 3 bases and J by 4 bases, with 14 bases between the two germline ends. To note about this clone: Its antigen is currently unknown. Other nucleotide sequences from this sample produce the same CDR3.

The protocol was immunoSEQ multiplex PCR, while the TCRdb copy is restricted to in-frame clones and leaves out a portion. The profile shows 120,000 to 150,000 clones, around nine tenths of them singletons. The clonotype originates from an adult in good health. The specimen was peripheral blood, collected on day 0 of MenACWY control vaccination. The rearrangement uses TRBV5-1 and TRBJ1-3, with a tentative D call TRBD1 (6 bases). In DNA form, the CDR3 reads TGCGCCAGCAGCTCTGGTGGGGGCTCGGGAAACACCATATATTTT. Translating gives CASSSGGGSGNTIYF.